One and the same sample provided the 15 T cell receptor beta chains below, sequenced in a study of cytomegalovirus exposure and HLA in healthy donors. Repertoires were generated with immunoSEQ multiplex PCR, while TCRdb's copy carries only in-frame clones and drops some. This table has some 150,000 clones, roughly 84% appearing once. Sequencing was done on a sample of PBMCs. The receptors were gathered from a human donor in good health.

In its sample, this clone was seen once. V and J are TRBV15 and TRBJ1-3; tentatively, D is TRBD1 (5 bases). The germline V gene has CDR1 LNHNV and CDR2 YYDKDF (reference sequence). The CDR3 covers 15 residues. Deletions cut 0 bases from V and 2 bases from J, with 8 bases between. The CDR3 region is CATSRDRGTGNTIYF. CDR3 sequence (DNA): TGTGCCACCAGCAGAGATAGGGGCACTGGAAACACCATATATTTT.

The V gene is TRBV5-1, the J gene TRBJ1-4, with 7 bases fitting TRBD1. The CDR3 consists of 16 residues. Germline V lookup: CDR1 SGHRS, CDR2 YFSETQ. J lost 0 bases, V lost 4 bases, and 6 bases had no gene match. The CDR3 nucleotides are TGCGCCAGCAGCCTCGGACAGGTAGCAACTAATGAAAAACTGTTTTTT. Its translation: CASSLGQVATNEKLFF. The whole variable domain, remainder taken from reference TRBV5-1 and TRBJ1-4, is KAGVTQTPRYLIKTRGQQVTLSCSPISGHRSVSWYQQTPGQGLQFLFEYFSETQRNKGNFPGRFSGRQFSNSRSEMNVSTLELGDSALYLCASSLGQVATNEKLFFGSGTQLSVL.

CDR3 loop: CATSTFGTSGRAMTGELFF. CDR3 bases: TGTGCCACCAGCACCTTTGGGACTAGCGGGAGGGCTATGACCGGGGAGCTGTTTTTT. The V gene is TRBV15, the J gene TRBJ2-2, with 16 nucleotides matching TRBD2. This CDR3 spans 19 amino acids. Germline assignment: CDR1 LNHNV and CDR2 YYDKDF (reference sequence). V trimming: 4 bases; J trimming: 5 bases; junction bases outside the gene matches: 10.

The CDR3 DNA reads TGTGCCGGGGGACAGGGGACGGCTGGCTACACCTTC. This gives the protein CAGGQGTAGYTF. The J gene is TRBJ1-2, the V gene TRBV30; 10 nucleotides align to TRBD1. Germline CDR1 is GTSNPN and CDR2 is SVGIG (reference sequence). The CDR3 covers 12 residues. After removal of 8 bases from V and 7 bases from J, the junction contained 7 bases not matched to a gene.

CDR3 residues: CASSEQGYSPGRETQYF. For the CDR3, the DNA is TGTGCCAGCAGTGAACAGGGGTATTCTCCTGGCCGAGAGACCCAGTACTTC. The chain uses TRBV2 and TRBJ2-5; D is perhaps TRBD1 (6 bases). Germline CDR1 and CDR2: SNHLY and FYNNEI. V was shortened by 2 bases and J by 4 bases, with 20 bases between the two germline ends. The CDR3 has 17 residues.

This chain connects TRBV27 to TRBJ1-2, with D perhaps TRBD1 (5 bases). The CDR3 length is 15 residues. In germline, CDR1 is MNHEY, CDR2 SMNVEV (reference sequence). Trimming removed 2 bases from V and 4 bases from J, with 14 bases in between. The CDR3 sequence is CASSLRGGVGYGYTF. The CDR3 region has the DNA TGTGCCAGCAGTTTAAGGGGAGGGGTCGGCTATGGCTACACCTTC.

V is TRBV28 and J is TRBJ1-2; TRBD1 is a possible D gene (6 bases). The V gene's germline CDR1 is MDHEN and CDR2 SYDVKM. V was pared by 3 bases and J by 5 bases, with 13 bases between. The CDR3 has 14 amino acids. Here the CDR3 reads CASSFVGDKYGYTF. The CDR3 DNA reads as TGTGCCAGCAGTTTTGTCGGGGACAAGTATGGCTACACCTTC.

The DNA of the CDR3 is TGTGCCAGCAGTTTTCGGTGGGAGCCTAACTATGGCTACACCTTC. Its translation: CASSFRWEPNYGYTF. V and J are TRBV28 and TRBJ1-2, with unresolved D. Looked up from germline, CDR1 is MDHEN and CDR2 is SYDVKM. Trimming pared 3 bases from V and 0 bases from J, leaving 11 bases between. CDR3 size: 15 residues.

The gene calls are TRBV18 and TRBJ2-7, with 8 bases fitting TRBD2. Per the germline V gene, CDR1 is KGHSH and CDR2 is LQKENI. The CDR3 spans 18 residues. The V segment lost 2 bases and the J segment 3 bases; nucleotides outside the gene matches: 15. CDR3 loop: CASSPKSDQRESLYEQYF. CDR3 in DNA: TGTGCCAGCTCACCAAAATCCGACCAGCGGGAGAGCCTCTACGAGCAGTACTTC. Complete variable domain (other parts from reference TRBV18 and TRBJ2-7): NAGVMQNPRHLVRRRGQEARLRCSPMKGHSHVYWYRQLPEEGLKFMVYLQKENIIDESGMPKERFSAEFPKEGPSILRIQQVVRGDSAAYFCASSPKSDQRESLYEQYFGPGTRLTVT.

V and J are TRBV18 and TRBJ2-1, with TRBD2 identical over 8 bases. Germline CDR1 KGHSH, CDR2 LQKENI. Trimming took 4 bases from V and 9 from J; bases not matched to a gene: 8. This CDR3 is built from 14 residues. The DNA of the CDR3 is TGTGCCAGCTCACTTCAGGGGACTAGGGCTGAGCAGTTCTTC. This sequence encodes CASSLQGTRAEQFF.

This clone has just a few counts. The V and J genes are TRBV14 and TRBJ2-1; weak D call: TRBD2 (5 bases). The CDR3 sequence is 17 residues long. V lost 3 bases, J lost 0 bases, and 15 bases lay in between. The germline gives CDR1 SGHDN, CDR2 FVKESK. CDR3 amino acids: CASSHRRAESSYNEQFF. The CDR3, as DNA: TGTGCCAGCAGCCATCGGCGGGCAGAAAGCTCCTACAATGAGCAGTTCTTC.

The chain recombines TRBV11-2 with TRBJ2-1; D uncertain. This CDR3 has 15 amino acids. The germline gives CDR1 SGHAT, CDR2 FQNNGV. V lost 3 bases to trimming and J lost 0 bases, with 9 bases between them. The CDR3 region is CASSFIRSSYNEQFF. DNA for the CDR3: TGTGCCAGCAGCTTTATCAGAAGCTCCTACAATGAGCAGTTCTTC.

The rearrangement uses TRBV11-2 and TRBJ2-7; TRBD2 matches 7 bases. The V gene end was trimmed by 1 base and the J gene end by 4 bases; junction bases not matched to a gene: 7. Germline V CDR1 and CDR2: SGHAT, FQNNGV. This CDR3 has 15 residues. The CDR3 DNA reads TGTGCCAGCAGCTTAGGTGGACTAGGCATGTACGAGCAGTACTTC. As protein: CASSLGGLGMYEQYF.

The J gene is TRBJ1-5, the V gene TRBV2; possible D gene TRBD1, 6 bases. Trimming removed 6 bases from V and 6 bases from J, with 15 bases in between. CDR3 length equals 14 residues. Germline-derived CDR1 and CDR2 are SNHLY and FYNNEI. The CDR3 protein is CASSIDRQSQPQHF. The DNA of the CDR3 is TGTGCCAGCAGCATTGACAGGCAATCTCAGCCCCAGCATTTT.

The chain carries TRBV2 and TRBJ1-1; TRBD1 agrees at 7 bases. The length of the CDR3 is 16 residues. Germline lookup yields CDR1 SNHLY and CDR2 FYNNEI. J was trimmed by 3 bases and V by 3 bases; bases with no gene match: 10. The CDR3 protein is CASSDVDWDRYTEAFF. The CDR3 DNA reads TGTGCCAGCAGTGATGTAGATTGGGACAGATACACTGAAGCTTTCTTT.